A selection of T cell receptor beta chains follows, all from one sample in a study of OX40 agonist ivuxolimab in advanced cancers. Generated by immunoSEQ multiplex PCR, the TCRdb table keeps only in-frame clones and is missing some. This table holds tens of thousands of clones, roughly 82% found once. The specimen comprised CD4+ or CD8+ T cells sorted from blood, sampled in a trial of the OX40 agonist ivuxolimab. These receptors originate from an adult with an advanced solid tumor such as melanoma, head and neck, liver or kidney cancer. Both conserved end residues are part of each CDR3. The D gene is left open where the match is weak. Clone size is stated in some rows and not others, as once, few, many or a class when expanded.

CDR3: CASSSQTSGRPTGELFF
DNA: TGTGCCAGCAGCTCCCAGACTAGCGGGAGACCCACCGGGGAGCTGTTTTTT
D: TRBD2
V: TRBV9
size: NA
J: TRBJ2-2
length: 17

CDR3: CASSPAGGRGGNTIYF
DNA: TGTGCCAGCAGCCCGGCCGGGGGCAGGGGCGGAAACACCATATATTTT
D: NA
V: TRBV14
size: NA
J: TRBJ1-3
length: 16

CDR3: CASSLTSPAAGNEQFF
DNA: TGCGCCAGCAGCCTCACCTCTCCCGCGGCCGGAAATGAGCAGTTCTTC
D: NA
V: TRBV5-1
size: NA
J: TRBJ2-1
length: 16

CDR3: CASSLQGTGYTGELFF
DNA: TGTGCCAGCAGCTTACAGGGGACGGGGTACACCGGGGAGCTGTTTTTT
D: NA
V: TRBV7-2
size: NA
J: TRBJ2-2
length: 16

CDR3: CASSTGTSKRITQYF
DNA: TGTGCCAGCAGTACCGGGACTAGCAAGCGAATTACGCAGTATTTT
D: TRBD2
V: TRBV28
size: NA
J: TRBJ2-3
length: 15

CDR3: CASSSGEAADTQYF
DNA: TGCGCCAGCAGCTCGGGAGAGGCGGCAGATACGCAGTATTTT
D: NA
V: TRBV5-1
size: NA
J: TRBJ2-3
length: 14

CDR3: CASSLGAGVNEKLFF
DNA: TGTGCCAGCAGTCTCGGGGCAGGGGTCAATGAAAAACTGTTTTTT
D: NA
V: TRBV28
size: NA
J: TRBJ1-4
length: 15

CDR3: CASSLVGQSSYNEQFF
DNA: TGTGCCAGCAGCTTAGTAGGGCAGAGCTCCTACAATGAGCAGTTCTTC
D: NA
V: TRBV11-2
size: NA
J: TRBJ2-1
length: 16

CDR3: CASSESPGSGTEAFF
DNA: TGTGCCAGCAGTGAAAGTCCAGGGTCGGGAACTGAAGCTTTCTTT
D: NA
V: TRBV2
size: NA
J: TRBJ1-1
length: 15

CDR3: CASSIHLGGAEEKLFF
DNA: TGTGCCAGTAGTATTCACCTGGGCGGCGCGGAAGAAAAACTGTTTTTT
D: NA
V: TRBV19
size: once
J: TRBJ1-4
length: 16

CDR3: CASSQARTGGNTIYF
DNA: TGCGCCAGCAGCCAAGCTCGGACGGGTGGAAACACCATATATTTT
D: NA
V: TRBV4-1
size: NA
J: TRBJ1-3
length: 15

CDR3: CASTSERDGHEQYF
DNA: TGTGCCAGTACCTCGGAGAGGGACGGCCACGAGCAGTACTTC
D: NA
V: TRBV19
size: NA
J: TRBJ2-7
length: 14

CDR3: CASSSTGEGYNEQFF
DNA: TGCGCCAGCAGCTCGACAGGTGAAGGTTACAATGAGCAGTTCTTC
D: NA
V: TRBV5-1
size: NA
J: TRBJ2-1
length: 15

CDR3: CASSLGIGYNSPLHF
DNA: TGTGCCAGCAGCTTAGGTATAGGTTACAATTCACCCCTCCACTTT
D: NA
V: TRBV7-2
size: NA
J: TRBJ1-6
length: 15

CDR3: CASSLGQGFAGELFF
DNA: TGTGCCAGCAGCTTGGGACAGGGATTTGCCGGGGAGCTGTTTTTT
D: TRBD1
V: TRBV5-4
size: few
J: TRBJ2-2
length: 15

CDR3: CASSVGPAEQYF
DNA: TGTGCCAGCAGTGTCGGGCCAGCCGAGCAGTACTTC
D: NA
V: TRBV2
size: NA
J: TRBJ2-7
length: 12

CDR3: CASSIPAGTGGNTIYF
DNA: TGTGCCAGCAGCATCCCCGCGGGGACAGGAGGAAACACCATATATTTT
D: TRBD1
V: TRBV7-2
size: NA
J: TRBJ1-3
length: 16

CDR3: CASSLGDAHKEKLFF
DNA: TGCGCCAGCAGCTTAGGTGATGCCCATAAGGAAAAACTGTTTTTT
D: NA
V: TRBV5-1
size: NA
J: TRBJ1-4
length: 15

CDR3: CASSPPGAAGNTIYF
DNA: TGTGCCAGCAGCCCCCCGGGGGCGGCCGGAAACACCATATATTTT
D: NA
V: TRBV28
size: NA
J: TRBJ1-3
length: 15

CDR3: CASKEGGGNIQYF
DNA: TGTGCCAGTAAGGAAGGTGGGGGAAACATTCAGTACTTC
D: NA
V: TRBV19
size: NA
J: TRBJ2-4
length: 13

CDR3: CASSMGLDERTDTQYF
DNA: TGCGCCAGCAGCATGGGACTAGATGAGCGCACAGATACGCAGTATTTT
D: TRBD2
V: TRBV5-1
size: large
J: TRBJ2-3
length: 16

CDR3: CASGLTGFYNEQFF
DNA: TGTGCCAGCGGCCTAACAGGGTTCTACAATGAGCAGTTCTTC
D: NA
V: TRBV28
size: NA
J: TRBJ2-1
length: 14

CDR3: CASSERGGGTDTQYF
DNA: TGCGCCAGCAGTGAGAGGGGCGGGGGGACAGATACGCAGTATTTT
D: TRBD2
V: TRBV10-1
size: NA
J: TRBJ2-3
length: 15

CDR3: CASSIVQGTYEQYF
DNA: TGTGCCAGTAGTATAGTGCAGGGAACGTACGAGCAGTACTTC
D: NA
V: TRBV19
size: NA
J: TRBJ2-7
length: 14

CDR3: CASSLLDRRATF
DNA: TGTGCCAGCAGCCTCTTAGACAGACGAGCTACCTTC
D: NA
V: TRBV13
size: NA
J: TRBJ1-2
length: 12

CDR3: CASSSTGFGNTIYF
DNA: TGTGCCAGCAGCTCGACAGGGTTTGGAAACACCATATATTTT
D: TRBD1
V: TRBV5-4
size: NA
J: TRBJ1-3
length: 14

CDR3: CASRGFSNEQFF
DNA: TGCGCCAGCCGAGGATTTTCCAATGAGCAGTTCTTC
D: NA
V: TRBV4-3
size: NA
J: TRBJ2-1
length: 12

CDR3: CASSPEVGRNTGELFF
DNA: TGCGCCAGCAGCCCTGAGGTGGGGAGGAACACCGGGGAGCTGTTTTTT
D: NA
V: TRBV5-1
size: few
J: TRBJ2-2
length: 16

CDR3: CAWSILAGSYNEQFF
DNA: TGTGCCTGGAGCATCCTAGCGGGTTCTTACAATGAGCAGTTCTTC
D: TRBD2
V: TRBV30
size: NA
J: TRBJ2-1
length: 15

CDR3: CASRQMGITGELFF
DNA: TGCGCCAGCAGGCAAATGGGGATCACCGGGGAGCTGTTTTTT
D: NA
V: TRBV5-1
size: NA
J: TRBJ2-2
length: 14

CDR3: CASSVRQTETYNEQFF
DNA: TGTGCCAGCAGCGTACGACAGACGGAAACCTACAATGAGCAGTTCTTC
D: NA
V: TRBV11-2
size: NA
J: TRBJ2-1
length: 16

CDR3: CASSFGPGANWF
DNA: NA
D: NA
V: TRBV28
size: NA
J: TRBJ2-7
length: 12

CDR3: CASPPNQGQMLTYEQYF
DNA: TGTGCCAGCCCACCAAACCAGGGACAAATGTTAACCTACGAGCAGTACTTC
D: NA
V: TRBV28
size: NA
J: TRBJ2-7
length: 17

CDR3: CASSKRRGRGEGYTF
DNA: TGTGCCAGCAGCAAACGCCGGGGAAGGGGAGAAGGCTACACCTTC
D: NA
V: TRBV27
size: NA
J: TRBJ1-2
length: 15

CDR3: CASSDFGGLGGANVLTF
DNA: TGTGCCAGCAGTGACTTCGGGGGTCTCGGTGGGGCCAACGTCCTGACTTTC
D: NA
V: TRBV6-4
size: NA
J: TRBJ2-6
length: 17

CDR3: CASSYSQPLAPQHF
DNA: TGTGCCAGCAGTTACTCGCAGCCCCTTGCGCCCCAGCATTTT
D: NA
V: TRBV6-5
size: NA
J: TRBJ1-5
length: 14

CDR3: CASSLVWGSETQYF
DNA: TGTGCCAGCAGCTTGGTCTGGGGGTCGGAGACCCAGTACTTC
D: NA
V: TRBV5-6
size: once
J: TRBJ2-5
length: 14

CDR3: CASSLPTGGTEAFF
DNA: TGTGCCAGCAGTTTACCGACAGGCGGCACTGAAGCTTTCTTT
D: NA
V: TRBV28
size: NA
J: TRBJ1-1
length: 14

CDR3: CASSIDVGTVNTEAFF
DNA: TGTGCCAGTAGTATAGATGTTGGGACTGTGAACACTGAAGCTTTCTTT
D: NA
V: TRBV19
size: few
J: TRBJ1-1
length: 16

CDR3: CASSLGTGNTIYF
DNA: TGTGCCAGCAGTTTAGGTACCGGAAACACCATATATTTT
D: NA
V: TRBV28
size: NA
J: TRBJ1-3
length: 13

CDR3: CASSLIPPGQGNYGYTF
DNA: TGTGCCAGCAGCTTAATTCCCCCGGGACAGGGAAACTATGGCTACACCTTC
D: TRBD1
V: TRBV5-8
size: NA
J: TRBJ1-2
length: 17

CDR3: CASSLDGGEQYF
DNA: TGTGCCAGCAGCTTAGACGGGGGCGAGCAGTACTTC
D: NA
V: TRBV7-9
size: NA
J: TRBJ2-7
length: 12

CDR3: CASSSIAGDSTGELFF
DNA: TGTGCCAGCTCATCTATAGCGGGAGATTCTACCGGGGAGCTGTTTTTT
D: TRBD2
V: TRBV18
size: NA
J: TRBJ2-2
length: 16

CDR3: CASSFGTGRQPQHF
DNA: TGTGCCAGCAGTTTCGGTACAGGGAGGCAGCCCCAGCATTTT
D: NA
V: TRBV28
size: NA
J: TRBJ1-5
length: 14

CDR3: CASSQSRGTDPFF
DNA: TGTGCCAGCAGCCAGAGTCGTGGAACAGATCCGTTTTTT
D: NA
V: TRBV7-2
size: NA
J: TRBJ1-4
length: 13

CDR3: CASSPGGGNQPQHF
DNA: TGTGCCAGCAGCCCAGGGGGTGGTAATCAGCCCCAGCATTTT
D: TRBD1
V: TRBV14
size: NA
J: TRBJ1-5
length: 14

CDR3: CASSGLNQPQHF
DNA: TGTGCCAGTAGTGGCCTTAATCAGCCCCAGCATTTT
D: NA
V: TRBV19
size: NA
J: TRBJ1-5
length: 12

CDR3: CASSSPPNSPLHF
DNA: TGTGCCAGCAGCTCCCCCCCGAATTCACCCCTCCACTTT
D: NA
V: TRBV5-5
size: NA
J: TRBJ1-6
length: 13

CDR3: CAISGTSRDTDTQYF
DNA: TGTGCCATCAGTGGGACTAGCCGTGATACAGATACGCAGTATTTT
D: TRBD2
V: TRBV10-3
size: NA
J: TRBJ2-3
length: 15

CDR3: CASSLDPTTSEQFF
DNA: TGTGCCAGCAGCTTAGACCCCACAACATCTGAGCAGTTCTTC
D: NA
V: TRBV7-3
size: NA
J: TRBJ2-1
length: 14